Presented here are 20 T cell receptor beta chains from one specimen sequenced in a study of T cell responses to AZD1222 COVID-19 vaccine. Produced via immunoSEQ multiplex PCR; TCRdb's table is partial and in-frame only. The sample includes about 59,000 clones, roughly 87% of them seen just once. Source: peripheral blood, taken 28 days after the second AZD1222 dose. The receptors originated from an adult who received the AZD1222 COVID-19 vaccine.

Here the CDR3 DNA reads TGTGCCAGCAGCTTTTTTCCGGGACTAGCGATCACAGATACGCAGTATTTT. Encoded protein: CASSFFPGLAITDTQYF. The chain recombines TRBV5-4 with TRBJ2-3; 10 bases agree with TRBD2. This CDR3 comprises 17 residues. The germline gives CDR1 SGHNT, CDR2 YYREEE (reference sequence). The junction had 8 bases not matched to a gene; V was cut back by 2 bases and J by 2 bases.

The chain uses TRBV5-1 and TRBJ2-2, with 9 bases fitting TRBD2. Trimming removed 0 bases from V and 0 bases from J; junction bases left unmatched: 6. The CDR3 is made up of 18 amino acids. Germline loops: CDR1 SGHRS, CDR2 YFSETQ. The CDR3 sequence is CASSLVQRGASNTGELFF. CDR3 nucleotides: TGCGCCAGCAGCTTGGTGCAGCGGGGGGCCTCGAACACCGGGGAGCTGTTTTTT.

Here the CDR3 reads CASSLAQGNTGELFF. In DNA, the CDR3 is TGCGCCAGCAGCTTGGCTCAGGGTAACACCGGGGAGCTGTTTTTT. The chain is built from TRBV5-1 and TRBJ2-2, with a tentative D call TRBD1 (5 bases). CDR1 SGHRS and CDR2 YFSETQ come from the germline V gene. V lost 0 bases to trimming and J lost 2 bases, with 8 bases between them. The CDR3 is 15 residues long. Full variable domain (outside the CDR3, taken from reference TRBV5-1 and TRBJ2-2): KAGVTQTPRYLIKTRGQQVTLSCSPISGHRSVSWYQQTPGQGLQFLFEYFSETQRNKGNFPGRFSGRQFSNSRSEMNVSTLELGDSALYLCASSLAQGNTGELFFGEGSRLTVL.

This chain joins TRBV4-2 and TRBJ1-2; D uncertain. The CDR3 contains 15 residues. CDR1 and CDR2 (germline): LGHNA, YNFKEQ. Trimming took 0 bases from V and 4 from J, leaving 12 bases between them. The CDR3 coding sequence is TGTGCCAGCAGCCAAGAAGGGCGGACGGGCTATGGCTACACCTTC. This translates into CASSQEGRTGYGYTF.

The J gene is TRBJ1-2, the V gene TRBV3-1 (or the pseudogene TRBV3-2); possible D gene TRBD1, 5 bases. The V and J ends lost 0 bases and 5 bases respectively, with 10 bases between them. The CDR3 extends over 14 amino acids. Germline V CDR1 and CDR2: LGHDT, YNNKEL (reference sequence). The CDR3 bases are TGTGCCAGCAGCCAAGATTTGGACACTTATGGCTACACCTTC. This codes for CASSQDLDTYGYTF.

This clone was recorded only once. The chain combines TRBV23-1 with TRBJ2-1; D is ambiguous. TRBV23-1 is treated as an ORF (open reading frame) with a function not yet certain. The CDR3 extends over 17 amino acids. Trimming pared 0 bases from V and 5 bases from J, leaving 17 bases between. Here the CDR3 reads CASSQSPAAGENNEQFF. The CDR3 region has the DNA TGCGCCAGCAGTCAATCCCCGGCAGCTGGAGAGAACAATGAGCAGTTCTTC.

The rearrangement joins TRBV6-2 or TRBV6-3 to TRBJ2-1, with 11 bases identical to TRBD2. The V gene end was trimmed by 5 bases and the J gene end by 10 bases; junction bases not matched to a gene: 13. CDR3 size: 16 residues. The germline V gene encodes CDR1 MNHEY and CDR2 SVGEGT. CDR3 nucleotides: TGTGCCAGCAGTAAATTAGCGGGAGGGCCCGTTCGGGAGCAGTTCTTC. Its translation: CASSKLAGGPVREQFF.

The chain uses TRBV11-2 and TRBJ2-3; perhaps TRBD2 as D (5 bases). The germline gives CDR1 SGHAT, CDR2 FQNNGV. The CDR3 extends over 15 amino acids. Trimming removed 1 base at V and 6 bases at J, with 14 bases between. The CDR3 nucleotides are TGTGCCAGCAGCTTAGGCGGGCTCGGGTACGATACGCAGTATTTT. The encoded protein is CASSLGGLGYDTQYF.

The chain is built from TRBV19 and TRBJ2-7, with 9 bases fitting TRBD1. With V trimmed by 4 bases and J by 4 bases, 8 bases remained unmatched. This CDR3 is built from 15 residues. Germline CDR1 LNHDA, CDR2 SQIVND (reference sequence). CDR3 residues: CASSTTGTGSYEQYF. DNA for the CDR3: TGTGCCAGTAGTACTACCGGGACAGGGTCGTACGAGCAGTACTTC.

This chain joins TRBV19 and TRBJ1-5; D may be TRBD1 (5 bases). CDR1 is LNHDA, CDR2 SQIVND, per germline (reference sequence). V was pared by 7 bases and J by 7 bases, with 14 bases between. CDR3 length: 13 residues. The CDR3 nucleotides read TGTGCCAGTACAAGCAGGGTCGGGCAGCCCCAGCATTTT. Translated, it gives CASTSRVGQPQHF.

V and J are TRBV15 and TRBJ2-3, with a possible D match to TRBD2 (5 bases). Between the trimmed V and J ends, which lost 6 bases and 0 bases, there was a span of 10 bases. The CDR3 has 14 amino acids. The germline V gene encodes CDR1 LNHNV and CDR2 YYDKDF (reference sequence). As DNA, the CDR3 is TGTGCCACCAGGGAGGCTCACAGCACAGATACGCAGTATTTT. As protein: CATREAHSTDTQYF.

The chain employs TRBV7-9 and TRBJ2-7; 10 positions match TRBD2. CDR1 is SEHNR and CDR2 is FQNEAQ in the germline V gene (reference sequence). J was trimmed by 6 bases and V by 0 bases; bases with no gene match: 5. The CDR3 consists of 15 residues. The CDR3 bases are TGTGCCAGCAGCTTAGCGGCTAGCGGGAGTATCGAGCAGTACTTC. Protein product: CASSLAASGSIEQYF.

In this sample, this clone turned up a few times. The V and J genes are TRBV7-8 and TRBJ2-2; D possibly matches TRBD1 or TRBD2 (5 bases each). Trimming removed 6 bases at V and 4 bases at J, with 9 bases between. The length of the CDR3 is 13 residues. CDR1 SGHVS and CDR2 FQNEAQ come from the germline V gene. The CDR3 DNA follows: TGTGCCAGCAGATCGAGGGGCACCGGGGAGCTGTTTTTT. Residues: CASRSRGTGELFF.

CDR3 sequence: CATEGDQGLGEQYF. DNA for the CDR3: TGTGCCACCGAAGGGGACCAAGGCCTAGGCGAGCAGTACTTC. The chain uses TRBV19 and TRBJ2-7, with D perhaps given as TRBD1 or TRBD2 (5 bases each). V was trimmed by 10 bases and J by 6 bases, leaving 22 bases between them. The CDR3 extends over 14 amino acids. Germline-derived CDR1 and CDR2 are LNHDA and SQIVND (reference sequence).

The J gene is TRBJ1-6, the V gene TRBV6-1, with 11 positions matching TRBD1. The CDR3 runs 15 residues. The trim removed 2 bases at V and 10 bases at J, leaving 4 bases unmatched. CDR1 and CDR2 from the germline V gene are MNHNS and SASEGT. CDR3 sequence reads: CASSERGQGDSPLHF. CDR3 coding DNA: TGTGCCAGCAGTGAACGGGGACAGGGGGACTCACCCCTCCACTTT.

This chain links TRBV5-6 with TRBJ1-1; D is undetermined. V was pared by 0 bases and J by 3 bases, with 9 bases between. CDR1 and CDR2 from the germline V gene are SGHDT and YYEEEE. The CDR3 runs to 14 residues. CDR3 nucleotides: TGTGCCAGCAGCTTGGGGATCTTCGACACTGAAGCTTTCTTT. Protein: CASSLGIFDTEAFF. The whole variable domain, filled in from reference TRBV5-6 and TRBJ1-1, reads DAGVTQSPTHLIKTRGQQVTLRCSPKSGHDTVSWYQQALGQGPQFIFQYYEEEERQRGNFPDRFSGHQFPNYSSELNVNALLLGDSALYLCASSLGIFDTEAFFGQGTRLTVV.

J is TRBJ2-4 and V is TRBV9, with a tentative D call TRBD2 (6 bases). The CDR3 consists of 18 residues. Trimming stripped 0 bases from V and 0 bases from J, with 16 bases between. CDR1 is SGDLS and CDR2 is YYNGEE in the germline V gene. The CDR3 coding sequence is TGTGCCAGCAGCGTAGGCGGGGAACTGGGGTTAGCCAAAAACATTCAGTACTTC. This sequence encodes CASSVGGELGLAKNIQYF. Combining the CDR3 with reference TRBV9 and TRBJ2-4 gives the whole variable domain DSGVTQTPKHLITATGQRVTLRCSPRSGDLSVYWYQQSLDQGLQFLIQYYNGEERAKGNILERFSAQQFPDLHSELNLSSLELGDSALYFCASSVGGELGLAKNIQYFGAGTRLSVL.

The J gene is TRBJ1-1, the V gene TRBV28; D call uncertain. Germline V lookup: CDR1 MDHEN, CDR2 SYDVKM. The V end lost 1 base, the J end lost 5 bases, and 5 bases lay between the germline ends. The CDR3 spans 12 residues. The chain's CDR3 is CASSLSGTEAFF. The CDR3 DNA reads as TGTGCCAGCAGTTTATCCGGTACTGAAGCTTTCTTT.

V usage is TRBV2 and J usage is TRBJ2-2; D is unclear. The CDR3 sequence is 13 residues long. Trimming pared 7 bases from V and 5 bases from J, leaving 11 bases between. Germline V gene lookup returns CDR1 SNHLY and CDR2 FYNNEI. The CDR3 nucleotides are TGTGCCAGCAAAGGGCCTTCTACCGGGGAGCTGTTTTTT. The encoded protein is CASKGPSTGELFF.

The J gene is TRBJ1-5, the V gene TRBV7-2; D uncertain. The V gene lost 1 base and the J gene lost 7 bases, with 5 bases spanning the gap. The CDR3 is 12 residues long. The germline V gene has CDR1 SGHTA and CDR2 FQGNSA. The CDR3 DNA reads TGTGCCAGCAGCTTAGGTAAACAGCCCCAGCATTTT. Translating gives CASSLGKQPQHF.